One and the same sample provided the 20 T cell receptor beta chains below, sequenced in a study of T cell responses to AZD1222 COVID-19 vaccine. Assay used: immunoSEQ multiplex PCR; TCRdb lists only in-frame clones, some missing. The table lists tens of thousands of clones, approximately 83% of them singletons. The specimen was peripheral blood, collected 28 days after the second AZD1222 dose. The receptors were sampled from an adult who received the AZD1222 COVID-19 vaccine.

The chain employs TRBV27 and TRBJ1-6; a possible D gene is TRBD1 (6 bases). Germline CDR1 and CDR2: MNHEY and SMNVEV (reference sequence). V lost 1 base to trimming and J lost 9 bases, with 34 bases between them. CDR3 length equals 22 residues. The CDR3 is CASSLYGGWGRGERTTISPLHF. The CDR3 nucleotides are TGTGCCAGCAGTTTATATGGTGGTTGGGGTAGGGGGGAAAGGACGACAATTTCACCCCTCCACTTT.

CDR3 nucleotide sequence: TGTGCCTGGGGGACAGGGGGAGCGGATACGCAGTATTTT. It translates to CAWGTGGADTQYF. The chain carries TRBV30 and TRBJ2-3, with 11 bases fitting TRBD1. The CDR3 runs 13 residues. Per germline, CDR1 GTSNPN and CDR2 SVGIG (reference sequence). Trimming cost V 5 bases and J 6 bases; bases outside gene matches: 4. The variable domain in full, with the rest retrieved from reference TRBV30 and TRBJ2-3, is SQTIHQWPATLVQPVGSPLSLECTVEGTSNPNLYWYRQAAGRGLQLLFYSVGIGQISSEVPQNLSASRPQDRQFILSSKKLLLSDSGFYLCAWGTGGADTQYFGPGTRLTVL.

This clone turned up a few times. The V gene is TRBV11-2, the J gene TRBJ1-1, with 7 bases identical to TRBD1. CDR1 and CDR2 from the germline V gene are SGHAT and FQNNGV. The CDR3 has 15 residues. The trim removed 4 bases at V and 0 bases at J, leaving 5 bases unmatched. The CDR3 DNA reads as TGTGCCAGCAGCTCTCAGGGACAGATGAACACTGAAGCTTTCTTT. The encoded protein is CASSSQGQMNTEAFF.

Written as DNA, the CDR3 is TGTGCCAGCAGCTTAAATCACGCAGGGTCGTTCAATGAGCAGTTCTTC. This gives the protein CASSLNHAGSFNEQFF. The chain links TRBV7-8 to TRBJ2-1, with a tentative D call TRBD1 (5 bases). V was cut by 2 bases and J by 6 bases, with 17 bases left in between. The germline V gene encodes CDR1 SGHVS and CDR2 FQNEAQ. CDR3 length: 16 residues.

The rearrangement links TRBV5-8 to TRBJ2-1, with 10 bases matching TRBD2. This CDR3 has 16 residues. Germline CDR1 is SGHTS and CDR2 is YDEGEE. Trimming took 0 bases from V and 6 from J; bases not matched to a gene: 6. CDR3 residues: CASSLGASGGINEQFF. The CDR3 coding sequence is TGTGCCAGCAGCTTGGGGGCTAGCGGGGGCATCAATGAGCAGTTCTTC.

V usage is TRBV5-1 and J usage is TRBJ1-2; TRBD1 is a possible D gene (5 bases). This CDR3 region has 14 residues. Trimming stripped 3 bases from V and 5 bases from J, with 14 bases between. Germline V gives CDR1 SGHRS, CDR2 YFSETQ. CDR3 region: CASSSLSGTYGYTF. The DNA for the CDR3 is TGCGCCAGCAGCTCTTTATCAGGGACGTATGGCTACACCTTC.

This CDR3 is CASSRAGSLEQYV. DNA of the CDR3: TGTGCCAGCAGTCGTGCGGGTTCCCTCGAGCAGTACGTC. The rearrangement joins TRBV6-2 or TRBV6-3 to TRBJ2-7; D is perhaps TRBD2 (5 bases). Germline CDR1 reads MNHEY; CDR2 reads SVGEGT. The CDR3 has 13 amino acids. The V and J ends lost 5 bases and 6 bases respectively, with 14 bases between them.

This clone was observed a handful of times. The gene calls are TRBV4-1 and TRBJ1-2; 8 nucleotides align to TRBD1. Germline assignment: CDR1 MGHRA and CDR2 YSYEKL. V shed 1 base and J 4 bases; nucleotides not matched to a gene: 2. The CDR3 spans 14 residues. CDR3 DNA sequence: TGCGCCAGCAGCCAAGGACAGGGGAGCTATGGCTACACCTTC. Its translation is CASSQGQGSYGYTF.

The chain combines TRBV5-4 with TRBJ2-3; D ambiguous. V dropped 5 bases and J dropped 0 bases, with 4 bases sitting between them. The CDR3 is made up of 12 amino acids. Germline CDR1 and CDR2: SGHNT and YYREEE (reference sequence). CDR3 in amino acids: CASSTSTDTQYF. The CDR3 nucleotides read TGTGCCAGCAGTACTAGCACAGATACGCAGTATTTT. Variable domain in full (rest from reference TRBV5-4 and TRBJ2-3): ETGVTQSPTHLIKTRGQQVTLRCSSQSGHNTVSWYQQALGQGPQFIFQYYREEENGRGNFPPRFSGLQFPNYSSELNVNALELDDSALYLCASSTSTDTQYFGPGTRLTVL.

This clone appeared a few times. This chain's CDR3 is CASIERGQGNTGELFF. Here the CDR3 DNA reads TGTGCCAGCATCGAGCGGGGACAGGGTAACACCGGGGAGCTGTTTTTT. V and J are TRBV7-9 and TRBJ2-2; the match to TRBD1 covers 9 bases. CDR1 is SEHNR and CDR2 is FQNEAQ in the germline V gene (reference sequence). Unmatched junction bases numbered 8, after V lost 7 bases and J lost 2 bases. There are 16 residues in the CDR3.

For the CDR3, the DNA is TGCGCCAGCAGCCGGCCAGACGGATCTCGCACCGGGGAGCTGTTTTTT. It is translated as CASSRPDGSRTGELFF. This chain links TRBV4-3 with TRBJ2-2; D is unclear. Per germline, CDR1 LGHNA and CDR2 YSLEER. Trimming cost V 4 bases and J 4 bases, with 16 bases left between them. This CDR3 spans 16 amino acids.

V and J are TRBV27 and TRBJ1-5; D unclear. Germline assignment: CDR1 MNHEY and CDR2 SMNVEV (reference sequence). The length of the CDR3 is 13 residues. Trimming left V 0 bases short and J 4 bases short, with 4 bases between. The CDR3 here is CASSLSPNQPQHF. The DNA for the CDR3 is TGTGCCAGCAGTTTATCGCCGAATCAGCCCCAGCATTTT.

The rearrangement links TRBV6-5 to TRBJ1-5; 10 nucleotides align to TRBD1. With 10 bases clipped from V and 7 bases from J, the junction kept 10 bases outside the gene matches. The CDR3 length is 14 residues. Per germline, CDR1 MNHEY and CDR2 SVGAGI. The CDR3 loop reads CAIQAGTGAQPQHF. CDR3 in DNA: TGTGCCATCCAGGCCGGGACAGGGGCCCAGCCCCAGCATTTT.

This rearrangement joins TRBV11-1 to TRBJ2-5; D is undetermined. V lost 0 bases and J lost 1, with 3 bases in between. Per germline, CDR1 SGHAT and CDR2 FQDESV (reference sequence). There are 13 residues in the CDR3. As DNA, the CDR3 is TGTGCCAGCAGCTTAGCTTTCCAAGAGACCCAGTACTTC. It yields the protein CASSLAFQETQYF.

The chain recombines TRBV7-3 with TRBJ2-1, with TRBD2 as a possible D gene (6 bases). The V end lost 1 base, the J end lost 4 bases, and 11 bases lay between the germline ends. The CDR3 length is 15 residues. The germline gives CDR1 SGHTA, CDR2 FQGTGA. The CDR3 here is CASSLSSGMYNEQFF. The CDR3 DNA reads TGTGCCAGCAGCTTAAGTAGCGGAATGTACAATGAGCAGTTCTTC. The full variable domain, rest sourced from reference TRBV7-3 and TRBJ2-1, is GAGVSQTPSNKVTEKGKYVELRCDPISGHTALYWYRQSLGQGPEFLIYFQGTGAADDSGLPNDRFFAVRPEGSVSTLKIQRTERGDSAVYLCASSLSSGMYNEQFFGPGTRLTVL.

Remarks on this clone: One junction end does not reproduce the germline sequence, and a read error may be involved. This chain links TRBV9 with TRBJ2-5; no clear D gene. CDR1 is SGDLS, CDR2 YYNGEE, per germline. The CDR3 loop spans 12 amino acids. For the CDR3, the DNA is TGTGCCAGCAGCGTAGGGGCCCAACCTAACAACTTC. Its protein product is CASSVGAQPNNF.

The chain combines TRBV9 with TRBJ2-7; D ambiguous. The germline CDR1 and CDR2 sequences are SGDLS and YYNGEE. The V end lost 4 bases, the J end lost 0 bases, and 8 bases lay between the germline ends. CDR3 size: 13 residues. The CDR3 bases are TGTGCCAGCAGCCCCCCGGGCTCCTACGAGCAGTACTTC. Its translation: CASSPPGSYEQYF.

The chain is built from TRBV24-1 and TRBJ2-2, with D possibly matching TRBD2 (5 bases). Per the germline V gene, CDR1 is KGHDR and CDR2 is SFDVKD. Trimming stripped 7 bases from V and 7 bases from J, with 12 bases between. There are 13 residues in the CDR3. The CDR3: CATRRGFGGELFF. CDR3 DNA sequence: TGTGCCACCAGGCGAGGGTTTGGCGGGGAGCTGTTTTTT.

The V and J genes are TRBV28 and TRBJ1-3; TRBD1 matches at 11 bases. The junction had 11 bases not matched to a gene; V was cut back by 11 bases and J by 2 bases. CDR1 MDHEN and CDR2 SYDVKM come from the germline V gene. This CDR3 is 16 amino acids long. Written as DNA, the CDR3 is TGTGCCTGCGGGACAGGGGGGATTCCGGCTGGAAACACCATATATTTT. Translation gives CACGTGGIPAGNTIYF.

The chain recombines TRBV7-8 with TRBJ2-7, with D hard to call. CDR1 is SGHVS, CDR2 FQNEAQ, per germline. Trimming cost V 1 base and J 4 bases, with 20 bases left between them. The CDR3 has 17 amino acids. In DNA form, the CDR3 reads TGTGCCAGCAGCTTAGGGATGACACGCCGATCAATGTACGAGCAGTACGTC. As protein: CASSLGMTRRSMYEQYV.